This is a list of T cell receptor beta chains from one sample in a study of blood T cell repertoires in COVID-19. Some clones are missing from TCRdb's copy, which holds only in-frame ones; the method was immunoSEQ multiplex PCR. In the table there are tens of thousands of clones, roughly 80% of which are singletons. Sequenced input: peripheral blood. The receptors derive from a human donor in a cohort sampled during active COVID-19. The CDR3 runs from the conserved cysteine through the conserved F or W. Each record gives: V gene, D gene, clone size, J gene, CDR3 protein, CDR3 DNA. The D gene is left open where the match is weak. Only some rows state a clone size, as once, few, many or a class for expanded clones.

v_call: TRBV15; d_call: TRBD1; clone_size: .; j_call: TRBJ1-5; cdr3_aa: CATSRDRGPDQPQHF; cdr3_nt: TGTGCCACCAGCAGGGACAGGGGGCCCGATCAGCCCCAGCATTTT
v_call: TRBV28; d_call: .; clone_size: .; j_call: TRBJ2-7; cdr3_aa: CASLAPGGHSYEQYF; cdr3_nt: TGTGCCAGCCTCGCCCCTGGGGGACATTCCTACGAGCAGTACTTC
v_call: TRBV7-8; d_call: TRBD1; clone_size: .; j_call: TRBJ2-3; cdr3_aa: CASSSPDRALSDTQYF; cdr3_nt: TGTGCCAGCAGCTCGCCCGACAGGGCGCTATCAGATACGCAGTATTTT
v_call: TRBV30; d_call: .; clone_size: .; j_call: TRBJ1-4; cdr3_aa: CAWSKRMDTTNEKLFF; cdr3_nt: TGTGCCTGGAGTAAGAGGATGGATACAACTAATGAAAAACTGTTTTTT
v_call: TRBV4-2; d_call: .; clone_size: .; j_call: TRBJ1-5; cdr3_aa: CASSTPGAHQPQHF; cdr3_nt: TGTGCCAGCAGCACCCCTGGAGCCCATCAGCCCCAGCATTTT
v_call: TRBV6-6; d_call: .; clone_size: few; j_call: TRBJ1-2; cdr3_aa: CASSGNLGAGYTF; cdr3_nt: TGTGCCAGCAGCGGAAACCTTGGGGCTGGCTACACCTTC
v_call: TRBV4-3; d_call: TRBD1; clone_size: .; j_call: TRBJ1-1; cdr3_aa: CASSQVLGGLNTEAFF; cdr3_nt: TGCGCCAGCAGCCAAGTTTTAGGGGGCCTGAACACTGAAGCTTTCTTT
v_call: TRBV13; d_call: TRBD2; clone_size: .; j_call: TRBJ2-7; cdr3_aa: CASSPTSGSSYEQYF; cdr3_nt: TGTGCCAGCAGCCCCACTAGCGGCAGCTCCTACGAGCAGTACTTC
v_call: TRBV23-1; d_call: .; clone_size: .; j_call: TRBJ1-3; cdr3_aa: CASSQGQNSGNTIYF; cdr3_nt: TGCGCCAGCAGTCAGGGACAAAACTCTGGAAACACCATATATTTT
v_call: TRBV5-5; d_call: TRBD1; clone_size: .; j_call: TRBJ1-1; cdr3_aa: CASTRGTGMDRPEAFF; cdr3_nt: TGTGCCAGCACCCGAGGGACAGGGATGGATCGGCCTGAAGCTTTCTTT
v_call: TRBV18; d_call: .; clone_size: few; j_call: TRBJ2-5; cdr3_aa: CASTATSFSETQYF; cdr3_nt: TGTGCCAGCACTGCCACTAGCTTTTCCGAGACCCAGTACTTC
v_call: TRBV30; d_call: TRBD2; clone_size: .; j_call: TRBJ2-3; cdr3_aa: CAWRIGLAGANTQYF; cdr3_nt: TGTGCCTGGAGGATAGGGCTAGCGGGAGCAAATACGCAGTATTTT
v_call: TRBV2; d_call: TRBD1; clone_size: .; j_call: TRBJ2-7; cdr3_aa: CASSRDRGSYEQYF; cdr3_nt: TGTGCCAGCAGCCGGGACAGGGGTTCCTACGAGCAGTACTTC
v_call: TRBV7-9; d_call: TRBD1; clone_size: .; j_call: TRBJ2-1; cdr3_aa: CASSRTGEQFF; cdr3_nt: TGTGCCAGCAGCAGGACAGGTGAGCAGTTCTTC
v_call: TRBV6-2/TRBV6-3; d_call: TRBD1; clone_size: .; j_call: TRBJ1-5; cdr3_aa: CASSHLTGGGQPQHF; cdr3_nt: TGTGCCAGCAGCCACTTAACAGGGGGCGGTCAGCCCCAGCATTTT
v_call: TRBV15; d_call: .; clone_size: .; j_call: TRBJ1-6; cdr3_aa: CATSRDLRQHNSPLHF; cdr3_nt: TGTGCCACCAGCAGAGATCTGAGACAGCATAATTCACCCCTCCACTTT
v_call: TRBV29-1; d_call: .; clone_size: .; j_call: TRBJ1-2; cdr3_aa: CSVDRSNYGYTF; cdr3_nt: TGCAGCGTTGACCGGAGTAACTATGGCTACACCTTC
v_call: TRBV5-1; d_call: TRBD1; clone_size: medium-sized; j_call: TRBJ1-4; cdr3_aa: CASSLATTWDREKLFF; cdr3_nt: TGCGCCAGCAGCTTGGCCACAACCTGGGACAGGGAAAAACTGTTTTTT
v_call: TRBV11-2; d_call: TRBD2; clone_size: .; j_call: TRBJ2-3; cdr3_aa: CASSLDTLAGGTDTQYF; cdr3_nt: TGTGCCAGCAGCTTAGATACCCTAGCGGGAGGTACAGATACGCAGTATTTT
v_call: TRBV4-3; d_call: TRBD2; clone_size: .; j_call: TRBJ2-1; cdr3_aa: CASSQDSGGSYNEQFF; cdr3_nt: TGCGCCAGCAGCCAAGATAGCGGGGGGTCCTACAATGAGCAGTTCTTC
v_call: TRBV2; d_call: .; clone_size: .; j_call: TRBJ1-6; cdr3_aa: CASAGRAGSGSPLHF; cdr3_nt: TGTGCCAGCGCAGGCCGAGCGGGGTCAGGTTCACCCCTCCACTTT
v_call: TRBV19; d_call: .; clone_size: .; j_call: TRBJ2-1; cdr3_aa: CASSISAGNEQFF; cdr3_nt: TGTGCCAGTAGTATCAGCGCGGGCAATGAGCAGTTCTTC
v_call: TRBV7-6; d_call: TRBD1; clone_size: .; j_call: TRBJ1-4; cdr3_aa: CASSSTGAGEKLFF; cdr3_nt: TGTGCCAGCAGCTCGACAGGGGCAGGGGAAAAACTGTTTTTT
v_call: TRBV5-1; d_call: .; clone_size: .; j_call: TRBJ2-3; cdr3_aa: CASSLVGGIGGTDTQYF; cdr3_nt: TGCGCCAGCAGCTTGGTAGGAGGGATTGGCGGCACAGATACGCAGTATTTT
v_call: TRBV7-8; d_call: .; clone_size: .; j_call: TRBJ2-7; cdr3_aa: CASSLNGQGSYEQYF; cdr3_nt: TGTGCCAGCAGCTTAAATGGGCAGGGGTCCTACGAGCAGTACTTC
v_call: TRBV7-6; d_call: TRBD1; clone_size: .; j_call: TRBJ2-3; cdr3_aa: CASSPGGWWTDTQYF; cdr3_nt: TGTGCCAGCAGCCCAGGGGGTTGGTGGACAGATACGCAGTATTTT
v_call: TRBV10-3; d_call: TRBD2; clone_size: few; j_call: TRBJ2-5; cdr3_aa: CAISEAGVAGSQETQYF; cdr3_nt: TGTGCCATCAGTGAGGCTGGGGTAGCGGGGAGCCAAGAGACCCAGTACTTC
v_call: TRBV7-9; d_call: TRBD2; clone_size: .; j_call: TRBJ2-5; cdr3_aa: CASSEPPSSSGLYF; cdr3_nt: TGTGCCAGCAGCGAACCCCCCTCTTCTAGCGGATTGTACTTC
v_call: TRBV10-1; d_call: .; clone_size: .; j_call: TRBJ2-2; cdr3_aa: CASSERGSIGELFF; cdr3_nt: TGCGCCAGCAGTGAGAGGGGGTCAATCGGCGAGCTGTTTTTT
v_call: TRBV5-5; d_call: .; clone_size: .; j_call: TRBJ1-5; cdr3_aa: CASSLAGGQPQHF; cdr3_nt: TGTGCCAGCAGCTTGGCCGGGGGGCAGCCCCAGCATTTT
v_call: TRBV6-2/TRBV6-3; d_call: .; clone_size: .; j_call: TRBJ2-2; cdr3_aa: CASSPGPGRLFF; cdr3_nt: TGTGCCAGCAGTCCGGGTCCTGGAAGGCTGTTTTTT
v_call: TRBV30; d_call: TRBD1; clone_size: .; j_call: TRBJ1-6; cdr3_aa: CAWGSTGFNSPLHF; cdr3_nt: TGTGCCTGGGGGTCGACAGGGTTTAATTCACCCCTCCACTTT
v_call: TRBV2; d_call: .; clone_size: .; j_call: TRBJ2-3; cdr3_aa: CAGFQGARPTDTQYF; cdr3_nt: TGTGCCGGATTCCAGGGCGCTAGACCTACAGATACGCAGTATTTT
v_call: TRBV27; d_call: TRBD2; clone_size: .; j_call: TRBJ2-7; cdr3_aa: CASSLSQRGSYEQYF; cdr3_nt: TGTGCCAGCAGTTTATCCCAGCGGGGCTCCTACGAGCAGTACTTC
v_call: TRBV5-6; d_call: TRBD1; clone_size: once; j_call: TRBJ2-7; cdr3_aa: CASSNLPGTDYEQYF; cdr3_nt: TGTGCCAGCAGCAACCTACCGGGGACAGACTACGAGCAGTACTTC
v_call: TRBV7-2; d_call: TRBD2; clone_size: few; j_call: TRBJ2-1; cdr3_aa: CASSLTAGGRNEQFF; cdr3_nt: TGTGCCAGCAGCTTAACTGCGGGAGGGAGGAATGAGCAGTTCTTC
v_call: TRBV5-3; d_call: TRBD1; clone_size: .; j_call: TRBJ1-1; cdr3_aa: CARSSGTDGSEAFF; cdr3_nt: TGTGCCAGAAGCTCCGGGACAGATGGTAGTGAAGCTTTCTTT
v_call: TRBV9; d_call: .; clone_size: .; j_call: TRBJ1-4; cdr3_aa: CASSVEAGLNEKLFF; cdr3_nt: TGTGCCAGCAGCGTAGAGGCAGGTCTTAATGAAAAACTGTTTTTT
v_call: TRBV6-2/TRBV6-3; d_call: TRBD1; clone_size: .; j_call: TRBJ1-5; cdr3_aa: CASSYRDSLSNQPQHF; cdr3_nt: TGTGCCAGCAGTTACAGGGACAGCCTTAGCAATCAGCCCCAGCATTTT
v_call: TRBV3-1/TRBV3-2; d_call: .; clone_size: .; j_call: TRBJ1-6; cdr3_aa: CASRLTGYNSPLHF; cdr3_nt: TGTGCCAGCAGACTAACAGGTTATAATTCACCCCTCCACTTT
v_call: TRBV19; d_call: TRBD2; clone_size: few; j_call: TRBJ2-1; cdr3_aa: CATSSGGVKQFF; cdr3_nt: TGTGCCACCTCTAGCGGCGGGGTTAAGCAGTTCTTC
v_call: TRBV19; d_call: TRBD1; clone_size: .; j_call: TRBJ2-7; cdr3_aa: CASSANRGHGQYF; cdr3_nt: TGTGCCAGTAGTGCGAACAGGGGCCACGGGCAGTACTTC
v_call: TRBV27; d_call: .; clone_size: .; j_call: TRBJ1-6; cdr3_aa: CASSLDRVLNSPLHF; cdr3_nt: TGTGCCAGCAGCCTCGACCGGGTCCTTAATTCACCCCTCCACTTT
v_call: TRBV7-9; d_call: TRBD2; clone_size: .; j_call: TRBJ2-7; cdr3_aa: CASSSPGLAGYEQYF; cdr3_nt: TGTGCCAGCAGCTCCCCGGGACTAGCGGGATACGAGCAGTACTTC
v_call: TRBV3-1/TRBV3-2; d_call: .; clone_size: .; j_call: TRBJ1-4; cdr3_aa: CASSPSQAQSNEKLFF; cdr3_nt: TGTGCCAGCAGCCCATCGCAGGCACAGTCTAATGAAAAACTGTTTTTT
v_call: TRBV5-1; d_call: TRBD1; clone_size: .; j_call: TRBJ2-7; cdr3_aa: CASSLPGGDEQYF; cdr3_nt: TGCGCCAGCAGCTTGCCAGGGGGTGACGAGCAGTACTTC
v_call: TRBV28; d_call: .; clone_size: .; j_call: TRBJ2-7; cdr3_aa: CASKRTVEQYF; cdr3_nt: TGTGCCAGCAAGCGGACAGTAGAGCAGTACTTC
v_call: TRBV29-1; d_call: TRBD1; clone_size: .; j_call: TRBJ1-1; cdr3_aa: CSGYRGEWAEAFF; cdr3_nt: TGCAGCGGCTACAGGGGAGAATGGGCTGAAGCTTTCTTT